Listed here are 7 T cell receptor beta chains from one sample, sequenced in a study of identical twins. One entry per CDR3 protein, called by TCRdb with MiXCR from the 5' RACE reads. Among a few hundred thousand distinct CDR3 sequences listed, over 11% were seen once. This sample was also put to use in a study of yellow fever vaccine responses in identical twins.

Sequencing input: CD4+ T cells sorted from blood. The receptors derive from a woman under 30 in good health.

The chain carries TRBV7-2 and TRBJ2-1, with D possibly matching TRBD2 (5 bases). Per germline, CDR1 SGHTA and CDR2 FQGNSA. Trimming removed 3 bases at V and 5 bases at J, with 11 bases between. This CDR3 spans 14 amino acids. CDR3 loop: CASSFGLENNEQFF. The CDR3 nucleotides are TGTGCCAGCAGCTTTGGACTGGAAAACAATGAGCAGTTCTTC.

The genes are TRBV5-1 and TRBJ2-7; D perhaps matches TRBD2 (7 bases). This CDR3 spans 16 amino acids. V lost 0 bases to trimming and J lost 2 bases, with 15 bases between them. In germline, CDR1 is SGHRS, CDR2 YFSETQ. The CDR3 sequence is CASSLEAGAKTYEQYF. The CDR3 bases are TGCGCCAGCAGCTTGGAGGCGGGGGCAAAAACCTACGAGCAGTACTTC.

The V gene is TRBV10-3, the J gene TRBJ2-3; D uncertain. The CDR3 spans 15 residues. CDR1 is ENHRY, CDR2 SYGVKD, per germline. Trimming took off 8 bases at V and 4 bases at J, with 19 bases between the two ends. The chain's CDR3 is CAIGVALQEADTQYF. In nucleotides, the CDR3 is TGTGCCATCGGGGTGGCCCTCCAAGAGGCAGATACGCAGTATTTT.

V usage is TRBV20-1 and J usage is TRBJ2-1, with 9 positions matching TRBD2. The CDR3 contains 15 residues. Losses at the gene ends were 6 bases for V and 0 bases for J; bases not matched to a gene: 6. Germline CDR1 and CDR2: DFQATT and SNEGSKA (reference sequence). The CDR3 DNA sequence: TGCAGTGCGGCTATGACTAGCGGCTCCTACAATGAGCAGTTCTTC. This gives the protein CSAAMTSGSYNEQFF.

This clonotype has a count of ten or more. The junction does not match germline at one end; this may be a read error. The chain combines TRBV5-1 with TRBJ2-3, with 7 bases matching TRBD2. The length of the CDR3 is 14 residues. Germline V lookup: CDR1 SGHRS, CDR2 YFSETQ. The CDR3 is CASSSSGSTDTQYF. The CDR3 DNA follows: TGTGCCAGCAGTTCTAGCGGTAGCACAGATACGCAGTATTTT.

The rearrangement joins TRBV28 to TRBJ1-6; 8 nucleotides agree with TRBD1. V lost 4 bases to trimming and J lost 10 bases; unmatched junction nucleotides: 6. This CDR3 is 14 amino acids long. Germline V gene sequence: CDR1 MDHEN, CDR2 SYDVKM. This CDR3 is CASSSRGPGSPLHF. Here the CDR3 DNA reads TGTGCCAGCAGTTCCAGGGGGCCTGGATCACCCCTCCACTTT. The full variable domain, rest sourced from reference TRBV28 and TRBJ1-6, is DVKVTQSSRYLVKRTGEKVFLECVQDMDHENMFWYRQDPGLGLRLIYFSYDVKMKEKGDIPEGYSVSREKKERFSLILESASTNQTSMYLCASSSRGPGSPLHFGNGTRLTVT.

This clonotype has a count of ten or more. The chain carries TRBV2 and TRBJ2-5; D gene uncertain. V lost 7 bases and J 2 bases, leaving 11 bases between the germline ends. Germline V lookup: CDR1 SNHLY, CDR2 FYNNEI. The CDR3 runs to 13 residues. The CDR3: CASIAANQETQYF. Here the CDR3 DNA reads TGTGCCAGCATTGCGGCAAATCAAGAGACCCAGTACTTC.